Below, one T cell receptor beta chain is given with its context. The antigen is not known. These data are taken from a study of cytomegalovirus exposure and HLA in healthy donors. Trimming at V came to 5 bases and at J to 2 bases, leaving 3 bases not matched to a gene. The CDR3 consists of 14 residues. Germline loops: CDR1 MNHEY, CDR2 SMNVEV (reference sequence). Study-level findings and limits: A later analysis appeared to link common viral pathogens to several of the most significant clusters. In presence/absence analyses, roughly uniform sequencing depth across donors was assumed.

The PCR employed 60 Vbeta primers together with 13 Jbeta primers. TCRdb's copy holds only in-frame clones and misses some; the assay was immunoSEQ multiplex PCR. The table lists about 200,000 clones, 86% of them singletons. The receptor's source is a woman in her thirties in good health and CMV-seronegative. Sequencing input: PBMCs. J is TRBJ2-7 and V is TRBV27; TRBD1 matches 10 bases. CDR3 in amino acids: CASSRQGAPYEQYF. The CDR3 DNA sequence: TGTGCCAGCAGTCGACAGGGGGCACCCTACGAGCAGTACTTC.